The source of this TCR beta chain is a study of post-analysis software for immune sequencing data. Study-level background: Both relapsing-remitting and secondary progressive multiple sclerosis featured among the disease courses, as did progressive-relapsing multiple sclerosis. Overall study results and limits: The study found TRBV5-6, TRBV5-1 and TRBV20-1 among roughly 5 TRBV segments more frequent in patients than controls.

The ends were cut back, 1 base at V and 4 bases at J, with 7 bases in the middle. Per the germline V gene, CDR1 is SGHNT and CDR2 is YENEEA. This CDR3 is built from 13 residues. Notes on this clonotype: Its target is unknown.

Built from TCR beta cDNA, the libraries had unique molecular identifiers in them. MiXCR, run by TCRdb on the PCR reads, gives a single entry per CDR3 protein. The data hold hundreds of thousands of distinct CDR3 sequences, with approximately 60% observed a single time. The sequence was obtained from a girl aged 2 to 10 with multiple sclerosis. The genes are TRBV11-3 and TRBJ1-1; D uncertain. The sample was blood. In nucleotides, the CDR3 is TGTGCCAGCAGCTTAGTAGGGAGCACTGAAGCTTTCTTT. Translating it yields CASSLVGSTEAFF.